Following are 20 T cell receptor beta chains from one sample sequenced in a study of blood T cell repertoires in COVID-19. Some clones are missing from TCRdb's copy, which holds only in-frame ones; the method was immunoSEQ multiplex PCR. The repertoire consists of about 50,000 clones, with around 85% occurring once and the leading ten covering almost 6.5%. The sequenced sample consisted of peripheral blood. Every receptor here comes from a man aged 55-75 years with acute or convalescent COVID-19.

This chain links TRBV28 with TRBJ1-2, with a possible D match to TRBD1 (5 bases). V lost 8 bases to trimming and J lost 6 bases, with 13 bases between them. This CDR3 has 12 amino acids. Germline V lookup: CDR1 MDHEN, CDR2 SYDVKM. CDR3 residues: CASGRTQDGYTF. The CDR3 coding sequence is TGTGCCAGCGGACGGACACAAGATGGCTACACCTTC.

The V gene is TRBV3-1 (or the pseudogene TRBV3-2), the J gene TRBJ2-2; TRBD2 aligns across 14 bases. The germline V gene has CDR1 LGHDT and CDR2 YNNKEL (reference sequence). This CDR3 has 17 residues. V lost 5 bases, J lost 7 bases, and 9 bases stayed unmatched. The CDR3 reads CASSYRLAGGPGGELFF. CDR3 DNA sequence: TGTGCCAGCAGCTACCGACTAGCGGGAGGGCCGGGCGGGGAGCTGTTTTTT.

The CDR3 sequence is CASSSTGTGPTEAFF. The CDR3 DNA reads as TGTGCCAGCAGTTCCACCGGGACAGGGCCCACTGAAGCTTTCTTT. This chain connects TRBV28 to TRBJ1-1, with 9 bases matching TRBD1. Losses at the gene ends were 4 bases for V and 4 bases for J; bases not matched to a gene: 7. Germline V lookup: CDR1 MDHEN, CDR2 SYDVKM. The CDR3 length is 15 residues.

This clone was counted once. The CDR3 loop reads CASSLTGTTYNEQFF. CDR3 coding DNA: TGTGCCAGCAGCTTAACAGGGACCACCTACAATGAGCAGTTCTTC. The chain couples TRBV7-2 to TRBJ2-1, with a possible D match to TRBD1 (6 bases). V gave up 2 bases and J gave up 2 bases, with 10 bases separating them. Per germline, CDR1 SGHTA and CDR2 FQGNSA. The CDR3 is made up of 15 amino acids.

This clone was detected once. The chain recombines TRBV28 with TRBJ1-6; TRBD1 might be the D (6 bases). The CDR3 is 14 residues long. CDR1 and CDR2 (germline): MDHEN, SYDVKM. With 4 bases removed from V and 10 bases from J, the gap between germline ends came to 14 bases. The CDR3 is CASSSFRGQSPLHF. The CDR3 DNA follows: TGTGCCAGCAGTTCCTTCAGGGGTCAATCACCCCTCCACTTT.

The CDR3 sequence: CASSQYRLAGNTGELFF. The CDR3 DNA reads TGTGCCAGCAGCCAATACAGACTAGCGGGGAACACCGGGGAGCTGTTTTTT. This chain links TRBV3-1 (or the pseudogene TRBV3-2) with TRBJ2-2; 10 bases agree with TRBD2. Germline V CDR1 and CDR2: LGHDT, YNNKEL (reference sequence). CDR3 length: 17 residues. V was clipped by 2 bases and J by 1 base; unmatched bases: 4.

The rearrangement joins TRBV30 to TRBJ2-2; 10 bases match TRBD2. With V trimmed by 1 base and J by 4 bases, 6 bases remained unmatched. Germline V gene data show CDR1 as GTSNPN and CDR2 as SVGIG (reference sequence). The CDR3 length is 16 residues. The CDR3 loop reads CAWSGLAGVSTGELFF. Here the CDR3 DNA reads TGTGCCTGGAGTGGGCTAGCGGGGGTGAGCACCGGGGAGCTGTTTTTT.

The CDR3 here is CASSLLNRANYGYTF. CDR3 nucleotide sequence: TGTGCCAGCAGCTTGTTAAACAGGGCAAACTATGGCTACACCTTC. The genes are TRBV5-6 and TRBJ1-2, with D maybe TRBD1 (6 bases). The CDR3 contains 15 residues. The germline V gene encodes CDR1 SGHDT and CDR2 YYEEEE. Trimming took off 1 base at V and 2 bases at J, with 12 bases between the two ends. The full variable domain, completed using reference TRBV5-6 and TRBJ1-2, is DAGVTQSPTHLIKTRGQQVTLRCSPKSGHDTVSWYQQALGQGPQFIFQYYEEEERQRGNFPDRFSGHQFPNYSSELNVNALLLGDSALYLCASSLLNRANYGYTFGSGTRLTVV.

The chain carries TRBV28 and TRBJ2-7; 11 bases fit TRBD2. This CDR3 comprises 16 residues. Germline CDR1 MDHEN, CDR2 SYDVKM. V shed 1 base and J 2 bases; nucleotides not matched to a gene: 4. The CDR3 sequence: CASSLFSGRAAYEQYF. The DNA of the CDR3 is TGTGCCAGCAGTTTATTTAGCGGGAGGGCCGCCTACGAGCAGTACTTC.

CDR3 in amino acids: CASSQDSWGGGLDIQYF. The CDR3 DNA follows: TGCGCCAGCAGCCAAGATAGCTGGGGCGGAGGGTTGGACATTCAGTACTTC. This chain links TRBV4-1 with TRBJ2-4; D might be TRBD2 (6 bases). V was clipped by 0 bases and J by 8 bases, with 20 bases between them. CDR3 length equals 17 residues. From germline, CDR1 is MGHRA and CDR2 YSYEKL.

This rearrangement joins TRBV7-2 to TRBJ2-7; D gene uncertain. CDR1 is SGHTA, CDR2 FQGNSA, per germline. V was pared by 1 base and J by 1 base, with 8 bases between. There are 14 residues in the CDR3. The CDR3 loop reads CASSLVASSYEQYF. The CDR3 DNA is TGTGCCAGCAGCTTAGTGGCCAGTTCCTACGAGCAGTACTTC.

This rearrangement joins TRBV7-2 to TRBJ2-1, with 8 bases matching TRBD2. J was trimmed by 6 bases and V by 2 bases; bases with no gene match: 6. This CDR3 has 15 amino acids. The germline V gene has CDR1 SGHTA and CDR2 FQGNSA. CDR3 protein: CASSLKREGRNEQFF. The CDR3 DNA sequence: TGTGCCAGCAGCTTAAAACGGGAGGGCCGCAATGAGCAGTTCTTC.

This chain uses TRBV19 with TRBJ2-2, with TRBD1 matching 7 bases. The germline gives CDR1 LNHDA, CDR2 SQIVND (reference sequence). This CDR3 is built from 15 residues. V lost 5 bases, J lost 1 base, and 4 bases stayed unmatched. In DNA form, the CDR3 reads TGTGCCAGTAGTCGACAGGGCTTGAACACCGGGGAGCTGTTTTTT. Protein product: CASSRQGLNTGELFF.

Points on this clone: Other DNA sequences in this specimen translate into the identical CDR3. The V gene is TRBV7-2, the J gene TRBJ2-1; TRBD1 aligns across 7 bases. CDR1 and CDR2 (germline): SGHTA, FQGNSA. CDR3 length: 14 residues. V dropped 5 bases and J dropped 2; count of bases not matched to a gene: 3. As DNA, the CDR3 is TGTGCCAGCAGCCCCGGGACAGCCTACAATGAGCAGTTCTTC. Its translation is CASSPGTAYNEQFF.

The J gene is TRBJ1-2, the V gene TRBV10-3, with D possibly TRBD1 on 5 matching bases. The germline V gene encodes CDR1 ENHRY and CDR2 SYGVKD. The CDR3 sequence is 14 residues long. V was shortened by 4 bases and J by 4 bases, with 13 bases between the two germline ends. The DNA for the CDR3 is TGTGCCATCAGTGCACAGGAACTCGGCTATGGCTACACCTTC. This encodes CAISAQELGYGYTF.

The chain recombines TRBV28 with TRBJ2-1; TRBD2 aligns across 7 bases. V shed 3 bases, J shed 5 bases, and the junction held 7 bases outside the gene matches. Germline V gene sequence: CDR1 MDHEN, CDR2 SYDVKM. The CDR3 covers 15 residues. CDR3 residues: CASSFEGGLHNEQFF. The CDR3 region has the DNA TGTGCCAGCAGTTTCGAGGGAGGGCTTCACAATGAGCAGTTCTTC.

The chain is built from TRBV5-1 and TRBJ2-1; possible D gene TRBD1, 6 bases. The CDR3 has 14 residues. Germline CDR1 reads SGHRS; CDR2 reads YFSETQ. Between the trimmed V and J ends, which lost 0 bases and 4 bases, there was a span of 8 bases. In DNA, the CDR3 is TGCGCCAGCAGCTTGGAGCAGGGGTACAATGAGCAGTTCTTC. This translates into CASSLEQGYNEQFF. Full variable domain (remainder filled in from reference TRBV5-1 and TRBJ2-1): KAGVTQTPRYLIKTRGQQVTLSCSPISGHRSVSWYQQTPGQGLQFLFEYFSETQRNKGNFPGRFSGRQFSNSRSEMNVSTLELGDSALYLCASSLEQGYNEQFFGPGTRLTVL.

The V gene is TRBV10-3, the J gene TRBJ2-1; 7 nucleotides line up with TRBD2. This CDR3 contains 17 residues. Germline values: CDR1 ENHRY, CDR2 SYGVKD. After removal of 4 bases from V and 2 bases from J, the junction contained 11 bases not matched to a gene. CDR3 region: CAISAPVGGSPYNEQFF. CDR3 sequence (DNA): TGTGCCATCAGTGCCCCCGTTGGCGGGAGCCCCTACAATGAGCAGTTCTTC.

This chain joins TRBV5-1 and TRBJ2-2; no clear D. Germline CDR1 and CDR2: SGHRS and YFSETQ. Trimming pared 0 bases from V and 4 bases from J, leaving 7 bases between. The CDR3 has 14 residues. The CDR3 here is CASSLEPSTGELFF. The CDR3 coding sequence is TGCGCCAGCAGCTTGGAGCCCTCCACCGGGGAGCTGTTTTTT.

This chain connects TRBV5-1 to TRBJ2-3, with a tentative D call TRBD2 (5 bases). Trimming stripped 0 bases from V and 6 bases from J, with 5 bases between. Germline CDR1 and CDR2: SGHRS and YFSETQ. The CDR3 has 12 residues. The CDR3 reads CASSLVADTQYF. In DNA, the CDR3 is TGCGCCAGCAGCTTGGTAGCGGATACGCAGTATTTT.